The 9 T cell receptor beta chains presented below share a single source sample, sequenced in a study of shared clonotypes between healthy human individuals. Libraries were prepared by immunoSEQ multiplex PCR; TCRdb keeps only in-frame clonotypes and omits some of them. The profile shows under 2.5 million clones, approximately 90% of them singletons. Input material: naive CD4+ T cells from PBMCs. The subset: CD45RA+ positively selected. Receptors originate from a man younger than 35 in good health. Some clones in this sample may be carry-over from other donors' samples.

To note about this clone: Other DNA sequences in this specimen translate into the identical CDR3. J is TRBJ1-5 and V is TRBV7-9; 7 nucleotides match TRBD1. Germline CDR1 and CDR2: SEHNR and FQNEAQ (reference sequence). The junction had 5 bases not matched to a gene; V was cut back by 5 bases and J by 7 bases. The CDR3 spans 13 residues. The CDR3 region has the DNA TGTGCCAGCAGCCGACAGGGCGGGCAGCCCCAGCATTTT. It yields the protein CASSRQGGQPQHF.

The genes are TRBV5-4 and TRBJ1-2; weak D call: TRBD1 (6 bases). Per germline, CDR1 SGHNT and CDR2 YYREEE (reference sequence). The V gene lost 0 bases and the J gene lost 6 bases, with 18 bases spanning the gap. This CDR3 comprises 16 residues. The CDR3 DNA reads TGTGCCAGCAGCTTGGATCGTTGGGGGGGGCAGAATGGCTACACCTTC. Protein product: CASSLDRWGGQNGYTF.

This clone appeared a single time. The chain has TRBV9 and TRBJ2-7, with D possibly TRBD1 on 6 matching bases. The CDR3 has 15 amino acids. The V end lost 4 bases, the J end lost 0 bases, and 14 bases lay between the germline ends. Germline values: CDR1 SGDLS, CDR2 YYNGEE. The CDR3 DNA sequence: TGTGCCAGCAGCCAGGGACACCAAAGCTCCTACGAGCAGTACTTC. Residues: CASSQGHQSSYEQYF. Based on the CDR3 plus reference TRBV9 and TRBJ2-7, the full variable domain is DSGVTQTPKHLITATGQRVTLRCSPRSGDLSVYWYQQSLDQGLQFLIQYYNGEERAKGNILERFSAQQFPDLHSELNLSSLELGDSALYFCASSQGHQSSYEQYFGPGTRLTVT.

This chain connects TRBV5-5 to TRBJ1-5; TRBD1 is a possible D gene (5 bases). Germline V gene data show CDR1 as SGHKS and CDR2 as YYEKEE (reference sequence). Trimming pared 4 bases from V and 1 base from J, leaving 9 bases between. The CDR3 loop spans 14 amino acids. CDR3 residues: CASSRWGSNQPQHF. The CDR3 bases are TGTGCCAGCAGCCGGTGGGGGAGCAATCAGCCCCAGCATTTT.

This chain joins TRBV5-4 and TRBJ2-7; the match to TRBD1 covers 8 bases. J was trimmed by 2 bases and V by 3 bases; bases with no gene match: 10. Germline values: CDR1 SGHNT, CDR2 YYREEE (reference sequence). This CDR3 has 16 amino acids. CDR3 protein: CASSSPRQGLTYEQYF. The CDR3 nucleotides read TGTGCCAGCAGCTCCCCGCGACAGGGGTTAACCTACGAGCAGTACTTC.

As for this clone: The same CDR3 is also encoded by other DNA sequences in this sample. The chain joins TRBV7-2 to TRBJ1-1; the match to TRBD1 covers 7 bases. Trimming at V came to 5 bases and at J to 1 base, leaving 4 bases not matched to a gene. There are 14 residues in the CDR3. Per the germline V gene, CDR1 is SGHTA and CDR2 is FQGNSA. The CDR3 coding sequence is TGTGCCAGCAGCAGCAGGACAGGGAACACTGAAGCTTTCTTT. Its protein is CASSSRTGNTEAFF.

The chain employs TRBV25-1 and TRBJ1-3; the match to TRBD1 covers 8 bases. J gave up 0 bases and V 4 bases, and 8 bases lay outside the gene matches. This CDR3 contains 17 residues. Germline CDR1 and CDR2: MGHDK and SYGVNS. This CDR3 reads CASSGTGTGRSGNTIYF. CDR3 sequence (DNA): TGTGCCAGCAGTGGAACGGGGACAGGTCGCTCTGGAAACACCATATATTTT. Supplemented by reference TRBV25-1 and TRBJ1-3, the full variable domain reads EADIYQTPRYLVIGTGKKITLECSQTMGHDKMYWYQQDPGMELHLIHYSYGVNSTEKGDLSSESTVSRIRTEHFPLTLESARPSHTSQYLCASSGTGTGRSGNTIYFGEGSWLTVV.

On this clone itself: Other DNA sequences in the same sample also yield this CDR3. The chain is built from TRBV9 and TRBJ2-7; 10 bases map to TRBD2. The CDR3 runs 15 residues. With 4 bases clipped from V and 2 bases from J, the junction kept 6 bases outside the gene matches. CDR1 and CDR2 from the germline V gene are SGDLS and YYNGEE. Written as DNA, the CDR3 is TGTGCCAGCAGCCCCCGGACTAGCGGTCCCTACGAGCAGTACTTC. Translation: CASSPRTSGPYEQYF.

The chain employs TRBV28 and TRBJ1-2, with D perhaps TRBD1 (6 bases). The V and J ends lost 3 bases and 5 bases respectively, with 13 bases between them. This CDR3 is built from 14 residues. Germline lookup yields CDR1 MDHEN and CDR2 SYDVKM. The CDR3: CASSFPNRAYGYTF. CDR3 DNA: TGTGCCAGCAGTTTCCCCAACAGGGCGTATGGCTACACCTTC.